This TCR beta chain was obtained from a study of blood T cell repertoires in COVID-19. This CDR3 is built from 15 residues. From germline, CDR1 is SGHRS and CDR2 YFSETQ. Trimming took 2 bases from V and 6 from J; bases not matched to a gene: 5. Clones were sequenced by immunoSEQ multiplex PCR, and TCRdb holds only the in-frame ones, with some missing. The table has 200,000 to 250,000 clones, approximately 87% seen once. The origin of this receptor is a man between 60 and 70 years old who had recovered from COVID-19. This chain links TRBV5-1 with TRBJ2-2, with TRBD1 matching over 9 bases. The sample was peripheral blood. The DNA of the CDR3 is TGCGCCAGCAGCTTTCCCGGGACAGGGTCCGGGGAGCTGTTTTTT. Protein product: CASSFPGTGSGELFF.